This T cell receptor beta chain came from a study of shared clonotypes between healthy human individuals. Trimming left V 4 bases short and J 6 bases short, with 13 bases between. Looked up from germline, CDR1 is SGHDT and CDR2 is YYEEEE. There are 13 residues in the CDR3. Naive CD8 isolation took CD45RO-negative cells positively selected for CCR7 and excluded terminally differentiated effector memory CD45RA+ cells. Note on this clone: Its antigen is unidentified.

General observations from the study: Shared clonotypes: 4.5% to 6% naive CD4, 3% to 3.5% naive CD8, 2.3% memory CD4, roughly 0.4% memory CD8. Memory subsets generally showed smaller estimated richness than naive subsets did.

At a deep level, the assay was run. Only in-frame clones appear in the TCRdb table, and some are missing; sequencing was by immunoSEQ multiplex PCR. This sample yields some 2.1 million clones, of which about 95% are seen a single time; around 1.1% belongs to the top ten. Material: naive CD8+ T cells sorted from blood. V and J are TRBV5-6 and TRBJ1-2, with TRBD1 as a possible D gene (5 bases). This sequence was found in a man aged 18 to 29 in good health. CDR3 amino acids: CASSPRDGDGYTF. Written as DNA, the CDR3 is TGTGCCAGCAGCCCCAGGGACGGGGATGGCTACACCTTC. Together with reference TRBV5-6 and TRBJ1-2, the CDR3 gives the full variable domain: DAGVTQSPTHLIKTRGQQVTLRCSPKSGHDTVSWYQQALGQGPQFIFQYYEEEERQRGNFPDRFSGHQFPNYSSELNVNALLLGDSALYLCASSPRDGDGYTFGSGTRLTVV.